The clone carrying this T cell receptor beta chain occurred many times. Its antigen is unidentified. The source of the sample is a study of T-cell reconstitution after alpha-beta-depleted transplantation in children. Germline loops: CDR1 MDHEN, CDR2 SYDVKM. This CDR3 is built from 17 residues. Trimming left V 3 bases short and J 7 bases short, with 25 bases between. Study results and limitations: Newly produced T cells mostly provided counts and TCRbeta diversity after one year, as hyperexpanded clones declined. Expanded graft clones, several hundred of them, were reportedly the source of alpha-beta T cells about two months after transplant. Some patients' high day-60 TCRbeta diversity was attributed to recipient cells surviving conditioning.

Unique molecular identifiers tagged the TCRbeta library. One entry per CDR3 protein results from TCRdb running MiXCR on the PCR reads. The sample shows about 440,000 distinct CDR3 sequences, approximately 42% of them seen only once. The specimen was PBMCs, collected before TCRalphabeta/CD19-depleted stem cell transplant. V and J are TRBV28 and TRBJ2-7, with D tentatively TRBD1 (5 bases). The sequence was obtained from a girl aged 2 to 9 with aplastic anemia, due to receive a stem cell transplant. This chain's CDR3 is CASSLPPQGNFLEEQYF. CDR3 coding DNA: TGTGCCAGCAGTTTGCCCCCCCAGGGTAACTTTCTGGAGGAGCAGTACTTC.